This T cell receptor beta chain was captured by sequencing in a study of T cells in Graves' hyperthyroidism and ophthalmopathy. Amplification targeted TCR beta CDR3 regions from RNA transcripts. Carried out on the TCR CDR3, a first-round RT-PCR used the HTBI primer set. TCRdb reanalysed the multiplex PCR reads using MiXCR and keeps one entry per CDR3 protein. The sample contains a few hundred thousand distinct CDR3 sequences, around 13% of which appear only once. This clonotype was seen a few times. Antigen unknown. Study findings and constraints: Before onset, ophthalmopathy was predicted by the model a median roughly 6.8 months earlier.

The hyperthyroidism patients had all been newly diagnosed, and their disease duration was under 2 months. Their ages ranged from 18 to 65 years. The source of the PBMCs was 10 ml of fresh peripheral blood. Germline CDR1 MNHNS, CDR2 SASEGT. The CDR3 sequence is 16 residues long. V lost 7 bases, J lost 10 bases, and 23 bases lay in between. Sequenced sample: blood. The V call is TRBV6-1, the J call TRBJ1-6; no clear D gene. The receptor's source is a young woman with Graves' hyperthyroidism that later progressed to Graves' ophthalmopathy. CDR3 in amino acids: CASILVSTEPMSPLHF. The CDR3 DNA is TGTGCCAGCATTTTAGTGTCGACGGAACCAATGTCACCCCTCCACTTT.